In this sample, the clone carrying this TCR beta chain turned up many times. Time point specified: newly diagnosed GD, antithyroid drugs for less than 3 months. With RNA extracted from PBMCs as input, the TCR library was made. Building the TCR beta libraries relied on iRepertoire HTBI primers, and CDR3 regions underwent Arm-PCR. TCRdb re-analysed the multiplex PCR reads in MiXCR, keeping a single row per CDR3 protein. The data show fewer than 500,000 distinct CDR3 sequences, with around 16% seen just once and 9% to 15% held by the top ten. These data are taken from a study of regulatory T cells in long-lasting Graves disease. V lost 3 bases, J lost 5 bases, and 16 bases lay in between. The CDR3 is made up of 15 amino acids. Germline CDR1 reads SNHLY; CDR2 reads FYNNEI. These data also formed part of another study, on T cells in Graves' hyperthyroidism and ophthalmopathy. This second report adds: The study left out patients who had uncontrolled infection, other autoimmune disease, pregnancy or lactation.

J is TRBJ1-2 and V is TRBV2; D might be TRBD1 (6 bases). The sample here was peripheral blood mononuclear cells (PBMCs), taken at new diagnosis, from a patient treated with antithyroid drugs. The source is a man aged 40-49 years with Graves disease. The CDR3 bases are TGTGCCAGCAGTGATCATACAGGGAGCAGTTATGGCTACACCTTC. Residues: CASSDHTGSSYGYTF.